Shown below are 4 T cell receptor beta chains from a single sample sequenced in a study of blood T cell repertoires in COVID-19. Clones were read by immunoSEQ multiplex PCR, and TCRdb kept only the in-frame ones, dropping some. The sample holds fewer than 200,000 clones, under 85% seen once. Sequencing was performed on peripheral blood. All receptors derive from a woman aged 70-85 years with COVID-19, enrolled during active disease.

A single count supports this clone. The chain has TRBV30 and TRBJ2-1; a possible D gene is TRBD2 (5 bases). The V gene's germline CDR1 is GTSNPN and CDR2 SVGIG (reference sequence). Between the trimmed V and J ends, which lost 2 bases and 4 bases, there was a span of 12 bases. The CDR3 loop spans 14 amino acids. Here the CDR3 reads CAWSIIEGYNEQFF. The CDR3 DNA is TGTGCCTGGAGTATTATAGAGGGTTACAATGAGCAGTTCTTC.

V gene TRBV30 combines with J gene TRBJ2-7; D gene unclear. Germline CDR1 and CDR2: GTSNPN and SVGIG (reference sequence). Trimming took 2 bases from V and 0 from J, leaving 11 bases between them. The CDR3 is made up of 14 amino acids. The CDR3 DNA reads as TGTGCCTGGAGTTCGCGGTTCAACTCCTACGAGCAGTACTTC. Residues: CAWSSRFNSYEQYF.

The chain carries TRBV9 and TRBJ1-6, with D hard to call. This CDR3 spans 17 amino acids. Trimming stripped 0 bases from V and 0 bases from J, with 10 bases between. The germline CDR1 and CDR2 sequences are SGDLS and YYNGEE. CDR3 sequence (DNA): TGTGCCAGCAGCGTAGAGGGAGGCAGCTCCTATAATTCACCCCTCCACTTT. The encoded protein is CASSVEGGSSYNSPLHF.

CDR3 protein: CASSPRGLQETQYF. In nucleotides, the CDR3 is TGTGCCAGCTCACCAAGGGGACTCCAAGAGACCCAGTACTTC. The rearrangement joins TRBV18 to TRBJ2-5, with D possibly matching TRBD2 (6 bases). With 2 bases removed from V and 1 base from J, the gap between germline ends came to 8 bases. The V gene's germline CDR1 is KGHSH and CDR2 LQKENI. The CDR3 is made up of 14 amino acids.